A selection of T cell receptor beta chains follows, all from one sample in a study of T cell repertoires in cytomegalovirus infection. TCRdb itself ran the reads through MiXCR, one entry per CDR3 protein. In the table there are hundreds of thousands of distinct CDR3 sequences, 24% of which are singletons. The sequenced sample was CD8+ T cells from PBMCs. Receptors originate from a human donor in good health (CMV status not recorded). Some clones in this sample may be carry-over from other donors' samples. Both conserved end residues are part of each CDR3. Each record gives: D gene, V gene, clone size, J gene, CDR3 DNA, CDR3 protein. D genes are given only for firm matches. The size field is filled for only some rows; it gives once, few, many or a size class.

TRBD1	TRBV6-5	few	TRBJ1-3	TGTGCCAGCAGTTACTCGAGGGACAGAGGCCGCCGTGGAAACACCATATATTTT	CASSYSRDRGRRGNTIYF
TRBD1	TRBV4-1	few	TRBJ2-1	TGCGCCAGCAGCCGGGACAGGGCATTGGATGAGCAGTTCTTC	CASSRDRALDEQFF
NA	TRBV25-1	few	TRBJ2-1	TGTGCCAGCAGTGAGCCGGGGGGCCCCCCCTACAATGAGCAGTTCTTC	CASSEPGGPPYNEQFF
NA	TRBV25-1	NA	TRBJ1-2	TGTGCCAGCAGTGAATTAGCAAAAACCTATGGCTACACCTTC	CASSELAKTYGYTF
NA	TRBV7-9	NA	TRBJ2-1	TGTGCCAGCCCCAACCCGAGGACAGAAAATGAGCAGTTCTTC	CASPNPRTENEQFF
NA	TRBV7-8	many	TRBJ2-2	TGTGCCAGCAGCTTAGTCGAAAACAGTGGCATTGCCGGGGAGCTGTTTTTT	CASSLVENSGIAGELFF
NA	TRBV28	many	TRBJ2-1	TGTGCCAGCAGTTTACTCCGCAGGGTCGATGAGCAGTTCTTC	CASSLLRRVDEQFF
NA	TRBV20-1	NA	TRBJ1-1	TGCAGTGCTAGACCTAACCCCGGAGGGTCACGCACTGAAGCTTTCTTT	CSARPNPGGSRTEAFF
NA	TRBV10-3	many	TRBJ2-3	TGTGCCATCAGTGAAGCCCCAGATACGCAGTATTTT	CAISEAPDTQYF
NA	TRBV14	NA	TRBJ2-5	TGTGCCAGCAGCCAGCAAGGGGGGCCGATCAGGACCCAGTACTTC	CASSQQGGPIRTQYF
NA	TRBV7-6	many	TRBJ2-3	TGTGCCAGCAGCTTAGTCCTCGGCGGGATGATTGGAGATACGCAGTATTTT	CASSLVLGGMIGDTQYF
TRBD1	TRBV5-5	once	TRBJ1-4	TGTGCCAGCAGCCGGGGACAGGGGATAACTGGGCCTAATGAAAAACTGTTTTTT	CASSRGQGITGPNEKLFF
NA	TRBV5-1	NA	TRBJ1-1	TGCGCCAGCAGCCGAATACCCGACAGACCCACTGAAGCTTTCTTT	CASSRIPDRPTEAFF
NA	TRBV2	NA	TRBJ2-1	TGTGCCAGCAGCGATTGGAACAATGAGCAGTTCTTC	CASSDWNNEQFF
NA	TRBV11-2	few	TRBJ2-1	TGTGCCAGCAGAGGGGGGACCCCAGACTACAATGAGCAGTTCTTC	CASRGGTPDYNEQFF
NA	TRBV7-2	many	TRBJ2-1	TGTGCCAGCAGCTTACCGTATGAGCAGTTCTTC	CASSLPYEQFF
TRBD1	TRBV29-1	NA	TRBJ2-1	TGCAGCGCCGATAGGAGGGACAGGTACTACAATGAGCAGTTCTTC	CSADRRDRYYNEQFF
NA	TRBV14	NA	TRBJ2-1	TGTGCCAGCAGCTATCGACAGGGAGGCTACAATGAGCAGTTCTTC	CASSYRQGGYNEQFF
NA	TRBV15	NA	TRBJ2-3	TGTGCCACCAGCCCATCGAAACTAGACACAGATACGCAGTATTTT	CATSPSKLDTDTQYF
TRBD1	TRBV10-3	NA	TRBJ2-7	TGTGCCATCAGTGAGGACAGGGCTACCTACGAGCAGTACTTC	CAISEDRATYEQYF
TRBD1	TRBV6-5	NA	TRBJ2-1	TGTGCCAGCAGTTACAAAAGGGGGCAGAATAACAATGAGCAGTTCTTC	CASSYKRGQNNNEQFF
TRBD1	TRBV7-9	NA	TRBJ2-5	TGTGCCAGCAGCTGGACAGGAAGCCAAGAGACCCAGTACTTC	CASSWTGSQETQYF
TRBD2	TRBV4-2	NA	TRBJ2-2	TGTGCCAGCAGCCCTAGAGGGACTAGCCCGAACACCGGGGAGCTGTTTTTT	CASSPRGTSPNTGELFF
TRBD1	TRBV19	many	TRBJ1-4	TGTGCCAGTACCTTCGGACAGGGACTGTATGAAAAACTGTTTTTT	CASTFGQGLYEKLFF
NA	TRBV20-1	NA	TRBJ1-2	TGCAGTGCACCAGAGACGAACTATGGCTACACCTTC	CSAPETNYGYTF
NA	TRBV6-2/TRBV6-3	few	TRBJ2-3	TGTGCCAGCAGTTACTCGCAGGGCTACACAGATACGCAGTATTTT	CASSYSQGYTDTQYF
NA	TRBV4-1	NA	TRBJ2-1	TGCGCCAGCAGCCCCGGAGGGGGTTTCTCCTACAATGAGCAGTTCTTC	CASSPGGGFSYNEQFF
NA	TRBV2	NA	TRBJ2-3	TGTTCTATCATCAAGGGGGATACGCAGTATTTT	CSIIKGDTQYF
TRBD1	TRBV2	few	TRBJ1-5	TGTGCCAGCAGTCCTGGGACAGGGTATCAGCCCCAGCATTTT	CASSPGTGYQPQHF
TRBD1	TRBV19	many	TRBJ2-5	TGTGCCAGTAGTATGTCAGGGGGCGAGACCCAGTACTTC	CASSMSGGETQYF
NA	TRBV10-3	few	TRBJ2-3	TGTGCCATCAGTGAAACCCAAGCAGCCGGGACCCCCGGTTTT	CAISETQAAGTPGF
TRBD1	TRBV29-1	few	TRBJ1-2	TGCAGCGTAGAGGGACAGGGGTTATCGTTGGGTGGCTACACCTTC	CSVEGQGLSLGGYTF
NA	TRBV5-1	few	TRBJ2-2	TGCGCCAGCAGCCAACCCCTGGCGGGCGGGGAGCTGTTTTTT	CASSQPLAGGELFF
TRBD1	TRBV6-2/TRBV6-3	NA	TRBJ2-5	TGTGCCAGCAGTTACCGTGGACAGGTTCAAGAGACCCAGTACTTC	CASSYRGQVQETQYF
NA	TRBV28	NA	TRBJ1-6	TGTGCCAGCAGTTTAGCACAGTCGGCCTATAATTCACCCCTCCACTTT	CASSLAQSAYNSPLHF
TRBD2	TRBV3-1	NA	TRBJ2-1	TGTGCCAGCAGCCAAGATAGGGGACTAGCGGGGGGCAATGAGCAGTTCTTC	CASSQDRGLAGGNEQFF
TRBD2	TRBV7-9	few	TRBJ2-1	TGTGCCAGCACGCCTAGCGGGGGGACCAATGAGCAGTTCTTC	CASTPSGGTNEQFF
NA	TRBV6-5	NA	TRBJ2-2	TGTGCCAGCAGTTACCTACGAGTCACCGGGGAGCTGTTTTTT	CASSYLRVTGELFF
NA	TRBV4-3	few	TRBJ1-2	TGCGCCAGCAGCCAAGATCGGGGGACTGGCTATGGCTACACCTTC	CASSQDRGTGYGYTF
NA	TRBV2	few	TRBJ2-1	TGTGCCATCGCCCTAAGCATGAATGAGCAGTTCTTC	CAIALSMNEQFF
NA	TRBV6-1	many	TRBJ1-1	TGTGCCAGCAGGGACTTACCTGAAGCTTTCTTT	CASRDLPEAFF
NA	TRBV7-9	many	TRBJ2-1	TGTGCCAGCAGCTTTCCTAATGAGCAGTTCTTC	CASSFPNEQFF
NA	TRBV27	NA	TRBJ2-5	TGTGCCAGCAGTCCCACAACAGGGTTGGAGACCCAGTACTTC	CASSPTTGLETQYF
NA	TRBV7-9	many	TRBJ1-2	TGTGCCAGCAGCCGTCCCGGGACCACGAGCTATGGCTACACCTTC	CASSRPGTTSYGYTF
NA	TRBV29-1	NA	TRBJ2-1	TGCAGCGTGGACCCCGGACAGAGCCCCAATGAGCAGTTCTTC	CSVDPGQSPNEQFF
TRBD2	TRBV7-3	many	TRBJ2-3	TGTGCCAGCAGCCAAGGGGGAGCGGGGGTTTTTAGCACAGATACGCAGTATTTT	CASSQGGAGVFSTDTQYF
NA	TRBV7-2	many	TRBJ2-3	TGTGCCAGCAGCTTATTTTTGGCAGATACGCAGTATTTT	CASSLFLADTQYF
NA	TRBV19	few	TRBJ2-3	TGTGCCAGTAACTGGGGTGCCGACAAAGATACGCAGTATTTT	CASNWGADKDTQYF
TRBD1	TRBV28	many	TRBJ1-4	TGTGCCAGCAGTTCAACCGGGACAGGGGTTGAATTTGAAAAACTGTTTTTT	CASSSTGTGVEFEKLFF
TRBD2	TRBV7-2	many	TRBJ2-1	TGTGCCAGCAGCCCCACGGGACTAGCGGGTAACCGATACAATGAGCAGTTCTTC	CASSPTGLAGNRYNEQFF
TRBD2	TRBV10-3	many	TRBJ2-7	TGTGCCATCAGTGAAACTAGCGGGGGCTCCTACGAGCAGTACTTC	CAISETSGGSYEQYF
NA	TRBV19	few	TRBJ1-1	TGTGCCAGTAGAGAAAAGGGGTTTCACACTGAAGCTTTCTTT	CASREKGFHTEAFF
NA	TRBV11-2	few	TRBJ1-2	TGTGCCAGCAGCTTATACCAGGCCTCAGCCTATGGCTACACCTTC	CASSLYQASAYGYTF
NA	TRBV5-8	NA	TRBJ2-5	TGTGCCAGCATCTTGCTGGGGGCGGGAGAGACCCAGTACTTC	CASILLGAGETQYF